Listed here is a single T cell receptor (beta chain). Antigen specificity is unknown. Each and every patient relapsed after autologous stem cell transplantation, and patients got differing brentuximab vedotin exposure. Germline assignment: CDR1 MNHEY and CDR2 SMNVEV (reference sequence). The germline V and J ends were trimmed by 0 bases and 6 bases, with 5 bases remaining between them. This CDR3 region has 13 residues. Repertoires were generated with immunoSEQ multiplex PCR, while TCRdb's copy carries only in-frame clones and drops some. This sample has 45,000 to 55,000 clones, with more than 65% found just once. This sample is drawn from a study of PD-1 blockade in classical Hodgkin lymphoma. Study results and limitations: Healthy donors reportedly exceeded newly diagnosed patients in baseline TCR diversity. Complete responders possessed baseline diversity comparable to newly diagnosed patients.

The source was peripheral blood mononuclear cells (PBMCs), collected at baseline. This TCR derives from a human donor with classical Hodgkin lymphoma. The rearrangement joins TRBV27 to TRBJ2-2, with D unresolved. The CDR3 reads CASSLSKPGELFF. The CDR3 DNA follows: TGTGCCAGCAGTTTATCAAAGCCCGGGGAGCTGTTTTTT.